This T cell receptor beta chain originates from a study of T cells in Graves' hyperthyroidism and ophthalmopathy. Thyroid ultrasound, orbital computed tomography, clinical symptoms, and serum thyroxine and TRAb underpinned diagnoses. Fresh peripheral blood, less than 11 ml of it, supplied the PBMCs. About this clonotype itself: As yet, its antigen is unknown.

Whole-study findings and limits: It was a median about seven months before onset that the model predicted ophthalmopathy.

RNA transcripts yielded amplified TCR beta CDR3 regions. The TCR CDR3 was amplified in a first-round RT-PCR using the HTBI primer set. Via MiXCR, TCRdb re-called the multiplex PCR reads, giving one row per CDR3 protein. The sample has approximately 700,000 distinct CDR3 sequences, approximately 16% seen once. The sequenced sample consisted of blood. The clonotype comes from a man in his late teens or twenties with Graves' hyperthyroidism.

CDR3 DNA sequence: TGTGCCAGCAGTCATACGGGGGCCCTGTGGGATACGCAGTATTTT. This gives the protein CASSHTGALWDTQYF. The J gene is TRBJ2-3, the V gene TRBV7-3; D possibly matches TRBD1 or TRBD2 (6 bases each). The V and J ends lost 6 bases and 6 bases respectively, with 19 bases between them. This CDR3 spans 15 amino acids. From germline, CDR1 is SGHTA and CDR2 FQGTGA.